Sequencing of this T cell receptor (beta chain) was carried out in a study of Ad26.COV2.S vaccination and SARS-CoV-2 variants. Treatment given: some 19 received Ad26.COV2.S at low or high dose, single or two shots; roughly five received placebo; per-sample allocation not given. Sampling took place 63 days after the first vaccine or placebo injection. This clone was counted a few times. Method: immunoSEQ multiplex PCR; TCRdb's copy keeps in-frame clones and lacks some. This sample has approximately 300,000 clones, with approximately 86% found just once. V lost 5 bases to trimming and J lost 6 bases; unmatched junction nucleotides: 12. Germline V lookup: CDR1 SGHVS, CDR2 FNYEAQ. The CDR3 runs 16 residues.

The rearrangement joins TRBV7-6 to TRBJ2-1; 8 nucleotides align to TRBD1. Sequences were derived from peripheral blood, sampled in a trial of Ad26.COV2.S vaccine versus placebo. The clonotype was recovered from a person between 18 and 60 years old who received the Ad26.COV2.S COVID-19 vaccine or a placebo. The CDR3 bases are TGTGCCAGCAGCCAGCGACAGGGGCGTATGGGCAATGAGCAGTTCTTC. Its protein product is CASSQRQGRMGNEQFF. Looking up the rest from reference TRBV7-6 and TRBJ2-1 gives the full variable domain: GAGVSQSPRYKVTKRGQDVALRCDPISGHVSLYWYRQALGQGPEFLTYFNYEAQQDKSGLPNDRFSAERPEGSISTLTIQRTEQRDSAMYRCASSQRQGRMGNEQFFGPGTRLTVL.